This record looks at one T cell receptor (beta chain) sequence and its context. Its antigen is still unknown. Within one base of it there is no much larger clone, and no base qualities were kept. These data originate in a study of a mutant IDH1 vaccine in newly diagnosed glioma (dated by TCRdb to the early 2020s). The study in broad terms: Patients received eight vaccinations in weeks 1, 3, 5, 7, 11, 15, 19 and 23, corresponding to visits V03 through V10. Vaccination was initiated 4-6 weeks after radiotherapy alone, or concurrently with temozolomide cycles in the chemotherapy-containing groups. The roughly 34 treated patients were 62.5% male and 37.5% female, with a mean age of approximately 40 years. Before enrollment, patients had received standard therapy of radiotherapy alone, temozolomide alone, or radiochemotherapy with temozolomide; most received the combination. Peripheral blood was collected at six visits: V03 (baseline), V05, V07, V10, V12 and V13. Longitudinal TCRB deep sequencing was done for some 26 treated patients, wherever samples were available for exploratory analyses.

Libraries were constructed by the immunoSEQ multiplex PCR assay. Rearranged TCR beta chain sequences were amplified using the hsTCRB Kit according to the manufacturer's protocol. An Illumina MiSeq was used to sequence the TCRB libraries. As for how the authors treated the data: The proprietary platform of the kit vendor was used for demultiplexing, trimming and gene mapping. Imported from immuneACCESS, the table was reduced by TCRdb to in-frame sequences with V and J called. These copies leave out some clones; in studies compared against another copy, an unresolved V gene accounts for under half, and the cause of the remainder is not known. For V, J and clone size, that table is used; D and trimming come from the DNA. The sample data list approximately 44,000 clones, and roughly 90% of these were observed just once. Jointly, the top ten make up about 3.9% of the sample. What this sample's time point label stands for: week 23, last vaccination. Each vaccine dose, consisting of 300 ug of a 20-mer mutant IDH1 peptide in Montanide, was administered subcutaneously with topical imiquimod. The donors had newly diagnosed IDH1-mutant astrocytomas of WHO grade 3 or 4 that showed loss of nuclear ATRX. The samples were drawn from NOA16, a multicentre, single-arm, open-label phase I trial in Germany that tested a mutant IDH1 peptide vaccine in humans for the first time. Genomic DNA for TCRB sequencing was extracted from EDTA blood using the DNeasy Blood and Tissue Kit.

Reading the germline V gene gives CDR1 SQVTM and CDR2 ANQGSEA. Including cysteine and phenylalanine, the CDR3 has 13 amino acids. This entry keeps only the CDR3 DNA: 39 bases, framed from base 1. A distance of 9 bases separates the germline ends of V and J, which lose 1 base and 5 bases respectively. The full study reports these points: Pseudoprogression seemed to be unrelated to changes in the top peripheral T cell clonotypes found by TCRB sequencing. The authors noted that analyses of patient blood samples could not be reproduced because of sample limitations. Immune responses induced by the vaccine were seen in more than 85% of patients across multiple MHC alleles. PBMC samples for TCRB deep sequencing were selected based on availability.

Sequenced here: PBMCs, sampled from a glioma patient whose treatment included an IDH1 peptide vaccine. The rearranged chain carries TRBV29-1 and TRBJ2-1; the D segment cannot be called with confidence. The sequence was obtained from a man aged 50 to 59 with glioma. In nucleotides, the sequence is TGCAGCGTTGAAGGTACAGCCAACAATGAGCAGTTCTTC. It translates as CSVEGTANNEQFF.